This T cell receptor beta chain came from a study of blood T cell repertoires in COVID-19 (dated by TCRdb to about 2020). As for the study more broadly: The collaborator samples originated in the United States, Italy and Spain and spanned the acute and convalescent phases of COVID-19. The material from the prospective study consisted of cDNA or gDNA derived from T cells, B-cell-depleted T cells, or PBMCs. The dataset comprised deeply sampled blood TCRbeta repertoires from subjects exposed to, actively infected with, or recovered from COVID-19. The repertoires were released in a freely available public database intended as a resource for research on the immune response to SARS-CoV-2. The samples were drawn from the first 160 participants of the ongoing ImmuneRACE study and from more than 1,000 subjects provided by 6 global collaborators. The sample metadata nearly always contained a de-identified subject ID, COVID-19 status, age in years and sex. Where available, HLA class I and class II types were obtained from metadata supplied by the sample provider rather than from assay-based typing.

TCRbeta CDR3 regions were amplified from genomic DNA by means of the immunoSEQ Assay, a bias-controlled multiplex PCR. Processing in the source paper ran as follows. Nucleated cell counts per sample were estimated from amplification of reference gene primers within the assay. Sequence reads were collapsed and filtered to measure the absolute abundance of every unique TCRbeta CDR3 rearrangement. For each sample, productive Simpson clonality was calculated as the square root of Simpson's diversity index over productive rearrangements. TCRdb holds this immuneACCESS table with in-frame rearrangements only. Some clones are missing; in checked studies, unresolved V genes explain under half, and the rest has no known cause. That table is the source of V, J and clone size, and D and trimming were worked out from the DNA. This sample is represented by approximately 99,000 clones; around four fifths of them were singletons. The ten largest make up less than 5% of the sample.

A distance of 5 bases separates the germline ends of V and J, which lose 0 bases and 2 bases respectively. CDR1 and CDR2, looked up from the germline V gene, are SGHAT and FQNNGV. The cysteine opens and the phenylalanine closes a CDR3 of 14 amino acids. Just CDR3 DNA is preserved here, 42 bases in frame from base 1. Points the paper makes about the study in general: The quantity of clinical and demographic metadata differed by source and by participant and was supplied without curation.

In the case of this clone: Its antigen specificity is not known. Qualities for individual bases were not recorded, and no much larger clone is one base off.

Each collaborating institution followed its own protocols to collect whole blood in K2EDTA tubes. For TCRbeta analysis, collaborators shipped samples in one of three forms: frozen whole blood, isolated PBMCs, or DNA extracted from either of those sample types. The source material was peripheral blood. The clonotype comes from a woman in her sixties or seventies with acute or convalescent COVID-19. Recombination joined TRBV11-2 with TRBJ1-5, with the D gene not confidently named. The DNA is TGTGCCAGCAGCTTAGATTCAGGCAATCAGCCCCAGCATTTT. Translated, this gives CASSLDSGNQPQHF.